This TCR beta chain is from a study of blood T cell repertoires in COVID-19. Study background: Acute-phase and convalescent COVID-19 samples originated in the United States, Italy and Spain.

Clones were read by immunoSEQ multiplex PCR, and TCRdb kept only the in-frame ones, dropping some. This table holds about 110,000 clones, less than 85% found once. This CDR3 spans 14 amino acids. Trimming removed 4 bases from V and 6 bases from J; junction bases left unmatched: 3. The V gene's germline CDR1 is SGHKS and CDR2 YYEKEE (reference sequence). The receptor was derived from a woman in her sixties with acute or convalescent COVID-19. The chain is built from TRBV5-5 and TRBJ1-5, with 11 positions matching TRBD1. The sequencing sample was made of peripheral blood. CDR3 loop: CASSRGQGVQPQHF. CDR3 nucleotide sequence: TGTGCCAGCAGCCGGGGACAGGGGGTTCAGCCCCAGCATTTT.